The 12 T cell receptor beta chains below all came from one sample that was sequenced in a study of T cell repertoires in cytomegalovirus infection. TCRdb redid the calling of the reads with MiXCR, one entry per CDR3 protein. The sample yields about 770,000 distinct CDR3 sequences, 25% to 30% seen once. These receptors have no identified antigens. The specimen was cultured CD8+ T cells from PBMCs, collected from culture after CMV antigen stimulation. All receptors derive from a human donor in good health (CMV status not recorded). Some clones in this sample may be carry-over from other donors' samples.

This clonotype was counted a few times. The chain couples TRBV27 to TRBJ1-1; D ambiguous. Per germline, CDR1 MNHEY and CDR2 SMNVEV (reference sequence). The CDR3 spans 14 residues. The V and J ends lost 6 bases and 1 base respectively, with 12 bases between them. Here the CDR3 DNA reads TGTGCCAGCAGACCCCTTAGACAGAACACTGAAGCTTTCTTT. Its translation: CASRPLRQNTEAFF.

This chain joins TRBV27 and TRBJ2-1; D is undetermined. Per the germline V gene, CDR1 is MNHEY and CDR2 is SMNVEV (reference sequence). The CDR3 loop spans 12 amino acids. Between the trimmed V and J ends, which lost 3 bases and 7 bases, there was a span of 7 bases. DNA of the CDR3: TGTGCCAGCAGTTTCGACGGGAATGAGCAGTTCTTC. It encodes CASSFDGNEQFF.

This clonotype was detected a few times. The CDR3 DNA reads TGTGCCAGCAGTTACGACGGGGTCTCCTACAATGAGCAGTTCTTC. It translates to CASSYDGVSYNEQFF. The chain carries TRBV6-2 or TRBV6-3 and TRBJ2-1, with D perhaps matching TRBD2 (5 bases). The CDR3 is 15 residues long. The V and J ends lost 2 bases and 0 bases respectively, with 8 bases between them. CDR1 and CDR2 from the germline V gene are MNHEY and SVGEGT.

The chain combines TRBV3-1 with TRBJ2-2, with TRBD2 matching over 8 bases. V lost 0 bases, J lost 2 bases, and 2 bases stayed unmatched. Germline loops: CDR1 LGHDT, CDR2 YNNKEL (reference sequence). CDR3 length equals 16 residues. This CDR3 reads CASSQDSGANTGELFF. DNA for the CDR3: TGTGCCAGCAGCCAAGATAGCGGGGCCAACACCGGGGAGCTGTTTTTT.

This clonotype has more than one count but fewer than ten. V gene TRBV4-1 combines with J gene TRBJ1-2; D not certain. Germline V gives CDR1 MGHRA, CDR2 YSYEKL. The CDR3 extends over 15 amino acids. The germline V and J ends were trimmed by 1 base and 0 bases, with 9 bases remaining between them. CDR3 in amino acids: CASSQVDGPNYGYTF. In DNA, the CDR3 is TGCGCCAGCAGCCAAGTGGACGGACCTAACTATGGCTACACCTTC.

This chain joins TRBV3-1 and TRBJ2-7, with 8 bases fitting TRBD1. The germline CDR1 and CDR2 sequences are LGHDT and YNNKEL (reference sequence). The CDR3 is made up of 15 amino acids. After removal of 0 bases from V and 7 bases from J, the junction contained 8 bases not matched to a gene. The CDR3, as DNA: TGTGCCAGCAGCCAAGACGCAGGGGGCCTGGGTGAGCAGTACGTC. Protein: CASSQDAGGLGEQYV.

The chain employs TRBV10-3 and TRBJ2-3; a weak D match, TRBD1 (6 bases). The CDR3 totals 15 residues. Germline loops: CDR1 ENHRY, CDR2 SYGVKD. The germline V and J ends were trimmed by 6 bases and 5 bases, with 18 bases remaining between them. CDR3: CAIRGRGMLEDTQYF. The CDR3 DNA is TGTGCCATCAGAGGCAGGGGAATGTTAGAAGATACGCAGTATTTT.

The rearrangement joins TRBV6-4 to TRBJ2-2; D remains unclear. Germline V lookup: CDR1 MRHNA, CDR2 SNTAGT. There are 14 residues in the CDR3. With 6 bases removed from V and 1 base from J, the gap between germline ends came to 9 bases. CDR3 sequence (DNA): TGTGCCAGCAGCCCCTTAATGAACACCGGGGAGCTGTTTTTT. It translates to CASSPLMNTGELFF.

The J gene is TRBJ2-1, the V gene TRBV27, with D hard to call. Looked up from germline, CDR1 is MNHEY and CDR2 is SMNVEV (reference sequence). Trimming took off 6 bases at V and 14 bases at J, with 17 bases between the two ends. The CDR3 is 12 residues long. This CDR3 reads CASRKPRSSEFF. The CDR3 nucleotides are TGTGCCAGCAGAAAACCCCGAAGCAGCGAGTTCTTC.

The rearrangement uses TRBV6-6 and TRBJ1-1, with D hard to call. Trimming took 8 bases from V and 8 from J, leaving 6 bases between them. The V gene's germline CDR1 is MNHNY and CDR2 SVGAGI (reference sequence). The CDR3 is 9 amino acids. CDR3 sequence reads: CASGVEAFF. DNA of the CDR3: TGTGCCAGCGGGGTGGAAGCTTTCTTT.

This clonotype was picked up a small number of times. Because the CDR3's place on the DNA is in doubt, the DNA is left out and the CDR3 is given as listed by TCRdb. V usage is TRBV27 and J usage is TRBJ2-3; whether TRBD2, the table's D call, matches the DNA was not checked. CDR1 and CDR2 (germline): MNHEY, SMNVEV (reference sequence). The CDR3 comprises 16 residues, both ends counted. CDR3 in amino acids: CASSTSTSGVGDTQYF.

This clonotype has a handful of counts. This chain uses TRBV7-3 with TRBJ2-3; no clear D gene. V was shortened by 0 bases and J by 4 bases, with 17 bases between the two germline ends. The germline gives CDR1 SGHTA, CDR2 FQGTGA. The CDR3 length is 17 residues. The CDR3 DNA sequence: TGTGCCAGCAGCTTAACCCAAGGTCCCTCCAAGGCAGATACGCAGTATTTT. This encodes CASSLTQGPSKADTQYF. The variable domain in full, completed from reference TRBV7-3 and TRBJ2-3, reads GAGVSQTPSNKVTEKGKYVELRCDPISGHTALYWYRQSLGQGPEFLIYFQGTGAADDSGLPNDRFFAVRPEGSVSTLKIQRTERGDSAVYLCASSLTQGPSKADTQYFGPGTRLTVL.